This TCR beta chain was sequenced during a study of CD8+ T cells in alopecia areata. Looked up from germline, CDR1 is SGHDT and CDR2 is YYEEEE. The CDR3 is 14 residues long. The V segment lost 4 bases and the J segment 4 bases; nucleotides outside the gene matches: 5. It was cDNA, reverse transcribed from extracted RNA, that served as the sequencing template. Sequencing used immunoSEQ multiplex PCR; TCRdb keeps in-frame clones, though not all of them. The data hold approximately 31,000 clones, with about 74% observed a single time. The source material was NKG2D-low CD8+ T cells sorted from blood. This sequence originates from a human donor with alopecia areata. The chain is built from TRBV5-6 and TRBJ2-1, with 7 positions matching TRBD1. The CDR3 DNA reads as TGTGCCAGCAGCACGGGGACAGATTACAATGAGCAGTTCTTC. Protein sequence: CASSTGTDYNEQFF.